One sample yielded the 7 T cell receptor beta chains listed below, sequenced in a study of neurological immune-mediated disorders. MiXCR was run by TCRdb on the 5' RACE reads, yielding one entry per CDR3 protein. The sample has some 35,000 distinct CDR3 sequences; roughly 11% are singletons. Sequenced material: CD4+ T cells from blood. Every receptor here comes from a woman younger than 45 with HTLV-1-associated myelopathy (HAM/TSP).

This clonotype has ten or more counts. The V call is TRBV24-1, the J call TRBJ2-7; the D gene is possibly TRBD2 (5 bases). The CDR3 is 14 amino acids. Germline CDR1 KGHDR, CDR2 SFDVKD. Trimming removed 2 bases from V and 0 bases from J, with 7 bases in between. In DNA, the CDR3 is TGTGCCACCAGTGATTCCGGACTCTCCTACGAGCAGTACTTC. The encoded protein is CATSDSGLSYEQYF.

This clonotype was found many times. CDR3 sequence reads: CASRGEGQVSFWRGAYNEQFF. The CDR3 region has the DNA TGTGCCAGCAGGGGGGAGGGTCAAGTTAGTTTCTGGCGGGGGGCCTACAATGAGCAGTTCTTC. The V gene is TRBV27, the J gene TRBJ2-1, with 8 positions matching TRBD2. The V segment lost 6 bases and the J segment 2 bases; nucleotides outside the gene matches: 24. CDR1 is MNHEY, CDR2 SMNVEV, per germline (reference sequence). The CDR3 runs 21 residues.

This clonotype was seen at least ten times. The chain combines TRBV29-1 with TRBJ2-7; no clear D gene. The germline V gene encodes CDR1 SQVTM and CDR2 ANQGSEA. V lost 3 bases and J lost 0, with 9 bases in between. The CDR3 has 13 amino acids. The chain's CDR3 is CSVETIGSYEQYF. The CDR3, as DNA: TGCAGCGTTGAGACGATTGGCTCCTACGAGCAGTACTTC.

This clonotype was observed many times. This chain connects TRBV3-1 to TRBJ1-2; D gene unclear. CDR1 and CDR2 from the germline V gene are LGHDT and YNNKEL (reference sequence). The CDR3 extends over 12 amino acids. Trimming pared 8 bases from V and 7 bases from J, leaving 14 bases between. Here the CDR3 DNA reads TGTGCCAGCGGTACGAGGGATCGTGGCTACACCTTC. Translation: CASGTRDRGYTF.

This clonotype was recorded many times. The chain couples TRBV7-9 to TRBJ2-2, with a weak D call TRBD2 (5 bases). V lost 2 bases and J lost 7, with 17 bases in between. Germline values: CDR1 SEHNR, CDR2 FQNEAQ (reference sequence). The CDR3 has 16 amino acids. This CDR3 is CASSLRTGRAGGELFF. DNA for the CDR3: TGTGCCAGCAGCTTACGGACTGGCCGCGCAGGCGGGGAGCTGTTTTTT.

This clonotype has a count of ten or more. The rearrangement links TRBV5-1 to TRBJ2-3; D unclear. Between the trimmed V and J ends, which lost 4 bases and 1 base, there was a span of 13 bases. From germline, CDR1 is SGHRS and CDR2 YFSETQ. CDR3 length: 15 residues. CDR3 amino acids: CASSPPVTGTDTQYF. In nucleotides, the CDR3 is TGCGCCAGCAGCCCCCCAGTGACTGGCACAGATACGCAGTATTTT.

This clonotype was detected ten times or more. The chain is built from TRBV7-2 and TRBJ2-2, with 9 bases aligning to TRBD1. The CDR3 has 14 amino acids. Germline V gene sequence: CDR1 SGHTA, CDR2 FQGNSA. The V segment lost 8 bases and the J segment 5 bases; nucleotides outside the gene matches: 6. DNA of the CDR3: TGTGCCAGCGGACAGGGGCGTTGGACCGGGGAGCTGTTTTTT. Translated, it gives CASGQGRWTGELFF.